Here is one T cell receptor (beta chain) with its context. This sample was included in a study of T cell changes during pregnancy in multiple sclerosis. Germline CDR1 SGHTA, CDR2 FQGNSA. V was clipped by 6 bases and J by 7 bases, with 22 bases between them. This CDR3 contains 15 residues. Using immunoSEQ multiplex PCR, the repertoire was profiled, and TCRdb retains in-frame clones only, with some absent. The data show approximately 52,000 clones, about 92% seen once. Sequences were derived from CD4+ T cells from peripheral blood mononuclear cells, sampled in the second trimester of pregnancy. This sequence originates from a female donor in good health, enrolled as a control in a pregnancy study. The chain uses TRBV7-2 and TRBJ2-7; possibly TRBD1 for D (6 bases). CDR3 amino acids: CASSSPGTQLKEQYF. CDR3 nucleotides: TGTGCCAGCAGTTCCCCCGGGACACAACTCAAGGAGCAGTACTTC.